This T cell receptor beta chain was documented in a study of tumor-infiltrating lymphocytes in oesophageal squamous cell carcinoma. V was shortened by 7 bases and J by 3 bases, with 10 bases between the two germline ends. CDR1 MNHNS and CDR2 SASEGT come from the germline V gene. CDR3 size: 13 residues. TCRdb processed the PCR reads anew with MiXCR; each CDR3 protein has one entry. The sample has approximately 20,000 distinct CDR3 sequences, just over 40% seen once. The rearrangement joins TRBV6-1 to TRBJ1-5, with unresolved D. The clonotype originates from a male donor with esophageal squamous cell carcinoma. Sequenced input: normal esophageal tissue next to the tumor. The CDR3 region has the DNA TGTGCCAGCAACTACAGAAACAATCAGCCCCAGCATTTT. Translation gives CASNYRNNQPQHF.